The 16 T cell receptor beta chains below all came from one sample that was sequenced in a study of OX40 agonist ivuxolimab in advanced cancers. TCRdb's table, derived via immunoSEQ multiplex PCR, lists solely in-frame clones and lacks some. The repertoire holds approximately 64,000 clones, around four fifths seen once, with roughly 3.5% in the top ten. Sequencing was performed on CD4+ or CD8+ T cells sorted from blood, taken in a trial of the OX40 agonist ivuxolimab. The source of these receptors is an adult with an advanced solid tumor such as melanoma, head and neck, liver or kidney cancer.

Only one count was recorded for this clone. The chain is built from TRBV5-1 and TRBJ1-1; no firm D call. The V and J ends lost 2 bases and 1 base respectively, with 9 bases between them. The CDR3 totals 14 residues. In germline, CDR1 is SGHRS, CDR2 YFSETQ. CDR3 DNA sequence: TGCGCCAGCAGCTTCGGCCAGGCGAACACTGAAGCTTTCTTT. Its protein product is CASSFGQANTEAFF.

This clone has a single count. The gene calls are TRBV11-2 and TRBJ2-1, with D perhaps being TRBD1 or TRBD2 (5 bases each). The germline V gene has CDR1 SGHAT and CDR2 FQNNGV. The CDR3 loop spans 15 amino acids. V was clipped by 7 bases and J by 7 bases, with 20 bases between them. The CDR3 bases are TGTGCCAGCACCCGAGGGGAGTCTTGGCGTAATGAGCAGTTCTTC. Its translation is CASTRGESWRNEQFF.

The rearrangement joins TRBV7-6 to TRBJ2-7; no clear D gene. CDR1 and CDR2 (germline): SGHVS, FNYEAQ. The CDR3 runs 14 residues. The germline V and J ends were trimmed by 5 bases and 5 bases, with 16 bases remaining between them. CDR3 DNA: TGTGCCAGCAGCGCGGAGTCTAGTTTCAACGAGCAGTACTTC. It is translated as CASSAESSFNEQYF.

V is TRBV5-6 and J is TRBJ2-3; tentative D call: TRBD2 (6 bases). Trimming stripped 6 bases from V and 2 bases from J, with 13 bases between. The germline V gene encodes CDR1 SGHDT and CDR2 YYEEEE. The CDR3 has 14 amino acids. CDR3 sequence reads: CASTRTTTTDTQYF. The CDR3 DNA sequence: TGTGCCAGCACCCGGACTACGACCACAGATACGCAGTATTTT.

V usage is TRBV9 and J usage is TRBJ2-1; 8 bases are a match to TRBD1. The J segment lost 0 bases and the V segment lost 5 bases, leaving 4 bases of the junction unmatched. Germline V gene sequence: CDR1 SGDLS, CDR2 YYNGEE. The CDR3 is 15 residues long. The DNA of the CDR3 is TGTGCCAGCAGTCCGACAGGGGTCTCCTACAATGAGCAGTTCTTC. Translating it yields CASSPTGVSYNEQFF.

The chain couples TRBV12-5 to TRBJ1-5; no definite D call. Deletions cut 7 bases from V and 0 bases from J, with 13 bases between. The CDR3 runs to 15 residues. Germline V CDR1 and CDR2: LGHNT, FRNRAP. The CDR3 nucleotides read TGTGCTAGTGCCTCGGGTATAGGTAGCAATCAGCCCCAGCATTTT. The encoded protein is CASASGIGSNQPQHF.

This clone was counted a single time. V is TRBV6-1 and J is TRBJ2-5; 8 positions match TRBD2. Trimming at V came to 4 bases and at J to 5 bases, leaving 12 bases not matched to a gene. CDR1 is MNHNS and CDR2 is SASEGT in the germline V gene. The CDR3 runs 16 residues. The CDR3 region is CASSVVAGPNEETQYF. CDR3 coding DNA: TGTGCCAGCAGTGTTGTAGCGGGGCCCAATGAGGAGACCCAGTACTTC.

In nucleotides, the CDR3 is TGTGCCAGCAGCTTAGTTTCTGAAGTTAACTATGGCTACACCTTC. As protein: CASSLVSEVNYGYTF. This rearrangement joins TRBV7-9 to TRBJ1-2; no definite D call. This CDR3 has 15 amino acids. Germline lookup yields CDR1 SEHNR and CDR2 FQNEAQ (reference sequence). V was cut by 1 base and J by 1 base, with 10 bases left in between. Based on the CDR3 plus reference TRBV7-9 and TRBJ1-2, the full variable domain is DTGVSQNPRHKITKRGQNVTFRCDPISEHNRLYWYRQTLGQGPEFLTYFQNEAQLEKSRLLSDRFSAERPKGSFSTLEIQRTEQGDSAMYLCASSLVSEVNYGYTFGSGTRLTVV.

The chain couples TRBV9 to TRBJ2-1; TRBD2 matches at 10 bases. Germline CDR1 reads SGDLS; CDR2 reads YYNGEE. Trimming cost V 0 bases and J 12 bases; bases outside gene matches: 12. The CDR3 covers 16 residues. Here the CDR3 DNA reads TGTGCCAGCAGCGTAGCAATTAGCGGGAGGCCCAGGGGGCAGTTCTTC. Translated: CASSVAISGRPRGQFF.

This clone has only a few counts. The CDR3 nucleotides read TGTGCCAGCAGCACTAGCGGGACAACCTACGAGCAGTACTTC. Translated: CASSTSGTTYEQYF. The chain links TRBV9 to TRBJ2-7; the match to TRBD2 covers 10 bases. V was clipped by 4 bases and J by 2 bases; unmatched bases: 3. Germline lookup yields CDR1 SGDLS and CDR2 YYNGEE. This CDR3 comprises 14 residues.

This chain joins TRBV7-9 and TRBJ2-3, with D unresolved. V was clipped by 2 bases and J by 3 bases, with 0 bases between them. This CDR3 spans 11 amino acids. Germline V lookup: CDR1 SEHNR, CDR2 FQNEAQ (reference sequence). CDR3 DNA sequence: TGTGCCAGCAGCTTAACAGATACGCAGTATTTT. Residues: CASSLTDTQYF.

The rearrangement uses TRBV4-2 and TRBJ2-6, with D tentatively TRBD2 (6 bases). CDR3 length equals 18 residues. The ends were cut back, 0 bases at V and 0 bases at J, with 12 bases in the middle. Germline CDR1 and CDR2: LGHNA and YNFKEQ. CDR3 residues: CASSQEIGTGSGANVLTF. The CDR3 DNA reads as TGTGCCAGCAGCCAAGAAATAGGGACTGGCTCTGGGGCCAACGTCCTGACTTTC.

The rearrangement links TRBV28 to TRBJ2-3, with D perhaps matching TRBD2 (6 bases). The ends were cut back, 6 bases at V and 4 bases at J, with 11 bases in the middle. Germline V gene sequence: CDR1 MDHEN, CDR2 SYDVKM. The CDR3 runs 13 residues. The CDR3 protein is CASRRRGADTQYF. The CDR3 nucleotides are TGTGCCAGCAGGCGGAGGGGAGCAGATACGCAGTATTTT.

This chain connects TRBV7-2 to TRBJ2-7; 13 bases line up with TRBD2. The CDR3 consists of 17 residues. Per the germline V gene, CDR1 is SGHTA and CDR2 is FQGNSA. The V and J ends lost 3 bases and 2 bases, in that order; junction bases with no gene match: 7. The CDR3 sequence is CASSLWTSGSATYEQYF. CDR3 bases: TGTGCCAGCAGCTTGTGGACTAGCGGGAGCGCGACCTACGAGCAGTACTTC.

This chain joins TRBV20-1 and TRBJ1-1, with no clear D. V dropped 5 bases and J dropped 4 bases, with 8 bases sitting between them. Germline V CDR1 and CDR2: DFQATT, SNEGSKA (reference sequence). The CDR3 loop spans 11 amino acids. This CDR3 is CSAERGTEAFF. The CDR3 nucleotides are TGCAGTGCTGAACGTGGCACTGAAGCTTTCTTT.

The V gene is TRBV5-1, the J gene TRBJ2-3, with 9 bases fitting TRBD2. The CDR3 is 15 residues long. V trimming: 0 bases; J trimming: 6 bases; junction bases outside the gene matches: 5. CDR1 is SGHRS, CDR2 YFSETQ, per germline. The CDR3 region is CASSLVAGVTDTQYF. Here the CDR3 DNA reads TGCGCCAGCAGCTTGGTAGCGGGAGTGACGGATACGCAGTATTTT. Supplemented by reference TRBV5-1 and TRBJ2-3, the full variable domain reads KAGVTQTPRYLIKTRGQQVTLSCSPISGHRSVSWYQQTPGQGLQFLFEYFSETQRNKGNFPGRFSGRQFSNSRSEMNVSTLELGDSALYLCASSLVAGVTDTQYFGPGTRLTVL.